Below, 19 T cell receptor beta chains from the same sample are listed, as sequenced in a study of T cell responses to AZD1222 COVID-19 vaccine. This table comes from immunoSEQ multiplex PCR, and its TCRdb copy is limited to in-frame clones, with some not included. The sample has 40,000 to 55,000 clones, around nine tenths seen once; the top ten hold roughly 1.1%. The sequenced sample was peripheral blood, obtained 28 days after the second AZD1222 dose. These receptors all stem from an adult who received the AZD1222 COVID-19 vaccine.

The chain uses TRBV19 and TRBJ2-3, with a weak D call TRBD2 (6 bases). V was shortened by 3 bases and J by 8 bases, with 15 bases between the two germline ends. There are 14 residues in the CDR3. Germline-derived CDR1 and CDR2 are LNHDA and SQIVND (reference sequence). CDR3 residues: CASSIREPLFTQYF. The CDR3 nucleotides read TGTGCCAGTAGTATCCGGGAGCCCCTCTTTACGCAGTATTTT.

This clone was recorded once. The CDR3 DNA reads TGTGCCATCAGTGGAACCCTAGCCTCGGGGAGTGGCACCGGGGAGCTGTTTTTT. It codes for CAISGTLASGSGTGELFF. The genes are TRBV10-3 and TRBJ2-2; perhaps TRBD2 as D (5 bases). The CDR3 is 18 amino acids. Germline values: CDR1 ENHRY, CDR2 SYGVKD. Trimming pared 4 bases from V and 4 bases from J, leaving 22 bases between.

This chain links TRBV6-5 with TRBJ1-4; possibly TRBD1 for D (6 bases). The V end lost 4 bases, the J end lost 8 bases, and 17 bases lay between the germline ends. The CDR3 runs to 15 residues. Germline CDR1 reads MNHEY; CDR2 reads SVGAGI. The CDR3 is CASSFSTGGGEKLFF. DNA for the CDR3: TGTGCCAGCAGTTTTTCTACGGGGGGCGGAGAAAAACTGTTTTTT.

The chain has TRBV7-3 and TRBJ2-3; D is perhaps TRBD1 or TRBD2 (6 bases each). Per germline, CDR1 SGHTA and CDR2 FQGTGA. The CDR3 is 15 residues long. V was trimmed by 5 bases and J by 2 bases, leaving 14 bases between them. In nucleotides, the CDR3 is TGTGCCAGCAGCCTCGGGGGCGGGGCCACAGATACGCAGTATTTT. This codes for CASSLGGGATDTQYF.

This rearrangement joins TRBV10-1 to TRBJ2-3; 14 bases line up with TRBD2. This CDR3 contains 16 residues. V was clipped by 8 bases and J by 3 bases; unmatched bases: 7. Germline CDR1 WNHNN, CDR2 SYGVQD (reference sequence). The CDR3 protein is CASAPGLAGVTDTQYF. The DNA for the CDR3 is TGCGCCAGCGCACCGGGACTAGCGGGAGTTACAGATACGCAGTATTTT.

V and J are TRBV6-5 and TRBJ1-2, with a tentative D call TRBD1 (6 bases). CDR3 size: 14 residues. V lost 10 bases and J lost 2, with 17 bases in between. Germline V lookup: CDR1 MNHEY, CDR2 SVGAGI. CDR3 region: CATTPDRANYGYTF. The DNA of the CDR3 is TGTGCCACGACGCCGGACAGAGCAAACTATGGCTACACCTTC.

V is TRBV24-1 and J is TRBJ2-7; 13 nucleotides match TRBD2. The V gene end was trimmed by 4 bases and the J gene end by 5 bases; junction bases not matched to a gene: 7. This CDR3 has 16 residues. Germline CDR1 and CDR2: KGHDR and SFDVKD. CDR3 nucleotides: TGTGCCACCAGTGACCCACTAGCGGGAGGGCCAAACGAGCAGTACTTC. Translating gives CATSDPLAGGPNEQYF.

The chain is built from TRBV27 and TRBJ1-5; 9 nucleotides agree with TRBD1. After removal of 3 bases from V and 0 bases from J, the junction contained 6 bases not matched to a gene. Germline loops: CDR1 MNHEY, CDR2 SMNVEV (reference sequence). The CDR3 is made up of 17 amino acids. The CDR3 sequence is CASSLQDRGHSNQPQHF. CDR3 nucleotides: TGTGCCAGCAGTTTGCAGGACAGGGGTCATAGCAATCAGCCCCAGCATTTT.

This clone was detected once. The chain joins TRBV5-1 to TRBJ1-2, with 8 bases fitting TRBD1. V lost 4 bases to trimming and J lost 6 bases; unmatched junction nucleotides: 5. CDR1 and CDR2 (germline): SGHRS, YFSETQ. The CDR3 loop spans 13 amino acids. The CDR3 sequence: CASSRTGWNGYTF. The DNA for the CDR3 is TGCGCCAGCAGCAGGACAGGGTGGAATGGCTACACCTTC.

The CDR3 spells CASSYNPFGRPGKLFF. CDR3 bases: TGTGCCAGCAGTTATAATCCCTTTGGTCGTCCGGGGAAGCTGTTTTTT. V gene TRBV6-6 combines with J gene TRBJ2-2; TRBD2 is a possible D gene (5 bases). Germline V lookup: CDR1 MNHNY, CDR2 SVGAGI (reference sequence). Trimming left V 3 bases short and J 12 bases short, with 23 bases between. This CDR3 is 16 amino acids long.

The CDR3 is CASSFDRTSRGMSEQYF. In DNA form, the CDR3 reads TGTGCCAGCAGCTTTGATCGGACCTCCAGGGGGATGAGCGAGCAGTACTTC. The V call is TRBV5-5, the J call TRBJ2-7; 7 nucleotides align to TRBD1. Germline trimming cut 2 bases from V and 6 bases from J; bases unmatched to any gene: 17. CDR3 length: 17 residues. The germline CDR1 and CDR2 sequences are SGHKS and YYEKEE (reference sequence).

Concerning this clone: Distinct nucleotide sequences in the sample also encode this CDR3. The chain couples TRBV19 to TRBJ2-7; D not certain. The CDR3 has 14 amino acids. Deletions cut 5 bases from V and 1 base from J, with 12 bases between. The germline gives CDR1 LNHDA, CDR2 SQIVND (reference sequence). Here the CDR3 DNA reads TGTGCCAGTAGTGGCCGGGCCAGATCCTACGAGCAGTACTTC. This encodes CASSGRARSYEQYF.

The J gene is TRBJ1-1, the V gene TRBV30; D is possibly TRBD1 (6 bases). The V gene's germline CDR1 is GTSNPN and CDR2 SVGIG (reference sequence). V gave up 5 bases and J gave up 6 bases, with 13 bases separating them. This CDR3 has 12 residues. CDR3 nucleotide sequence: TGTGCCTGGGTCAGGGGTTACGCTGAAGCTTTCTTT. Its protein is CAWVRGYAEAFF.

This rearrangement joins TRBV7-8 to TRBJ2-3; TRBD1 aligns across 8 bases. Germline V gene lookup returns CDR1 SGHVS and CDR2 FQNEAQ. The CDR3 sequence is 16 residues long. V lost 3 bases to trimming and J lost 5 bases; unmatched junction nucleotides: 10. CDR3 protein: CASSLMNQGAGDTQYF. The DNA of the CDR3 is TGTGCCAGCAGCTTGATGAACCAGGGGGCCGGAGATACGCAGTATTTT.

The chain combines TRBV10-1 with TRBJ2-1, with TRBD1 matching 7 bases. The CDR3 has 16 amino acids. Per germline, CDR1 WNHNN and CDR2 SYGVQD (reference sequence). The J segment lost 0 bases and the V segment lost 4 bases, leaving 6 bases of the junction unmatched. The CDR3 loop is CASSGNRGRSYNEQFF. For the CDR3, the DNA is TGCGCCAGCAGTGGGAACAGGGGACGCTCCTACAATGAGCAGTTCTTC.

This rearrangement joins TRBV9 to TRBJ1-1; perhaps TRBD1 as D (5 bases). The CDR3 length is 14 residues. V lost 4 bases and J lost 5, with 15 bases in between. CDR1 SGDLS and CDR2 YYNGEE come from the germline V gene. The DNA for the CDR3 is TGTGCCAGCAGCTCTAGGGGAGGGGAAACTGAAGCTTTCTTT. It translates to CASSSRGGETEAFF.

This sequence joins TRBV4-3 and TRBJ2-7; D is uncertain. With 2 bases removed from V and 2 bases from J, the gap between germline ends came to 10 bases. The CDR3 spans 14 residues. Germline values: CDR1 LGHNA, CDR2 YSLEER. As DNA, the CDR3 is TGCGCCAGCAGCCAAACCGCCCTGGCCTACGAGCAGTACTTC. Residues: CASSQTALAYEQYF.

The chain joins TRBV3-1 (or the pseudogene TRBV3-2) to TRBJ1-5, with D uncertain. This CDR3 comprises 13 residues. Per germline, CDR1 LGHDT and CDR2 YNNKEL (reference sequence). Trimming removed 3 bases at V and 7 bases at J, with 10 bases between. CDR3 residues: CASSQDFRQPQHF. DNA for the CDR3: TGTGCCAGCAGCCAGGACTTCAGACAGCCCCAGCATTTT.

Turning to this clone: In this CDR3 the conserved last residue, phenylalanine or tryptophan, is missing, so a read error is likely. This chain connects TRBV3-1 (or the pseudogene TRBV3-2) to TRBJ1-2, with 9 bases lining up with TRBD1. The CDR3 spans 15 residues. Germline loops: CDR1 LGHDT, CDR2 YNNKEL (reference sequence). The V gene end was trimmed by 0 bases and the J gene end by 6 bases; junction bases not matched to a gene: 5. CDR3 in DNA: TGTGCCAGCAGCCAAGATCTCCGGGACAGGGATGGCTACACCCTC. Translated: CASSQDLRDRDGYTL.